This T cell receptor (beta chain) appears in the sequencing data of a study of blood T cells in healthy people across ages. Overall study findings and caveats: PBMCs left unsorted prevented a conclusive naive versus antigen-experienced comparison. Long-lived donors had more naive CD4+ cells and higher diversity than aged donors.

Primed by a sample-barcoded 5' primer and a J-beta primer mix, a second PCR proceeded for about 6 to 12 cycles. TCRdb passed the 5' RACE reads through MiXCR, listing each CDR3 protein once. The table lists some 1.1 million distinct CDR3 sequences, roughly two fifths of them singletons, with roughly 13% in the top ten. Healthy Russian Caucasian donors spanned ages about 6 to 100 years. Isolation recovered at least 6.5 million PBMCs from every sample. This clonotype was observed a few times. Its antigen is not known. The CDR3 runs 13 residues. Germline CDR1 reads SGDLS; CDR2 reads YYNGEE. V was clipped by 3 bases and J by 1 base, with 4 bases between them.

The receptor was isolated from a man younger than 30 in good health. The sequenced sample was blood. The chain combines TRBV9 with TRBJ1-4; D remains ambiguous. This CDR3 reads CASSAQTNEKLFF. The CDR3 DNA reads as TGTGCCAGCAGCGCACAAACTAATGAAAAACTGTTTTTT.